This entry lists 14 T cell receptor beta chains sequenced from one sample in a study of early T cells in non-severe SARS-CoV-2 infection. TCRdb reprocessed the 5' RACE reads with MiXCR, giving one entry per CDR3 protein. In the table there are tens of thousands of distinct CDR3 sequences, under 15% of which are singletons. This sample comprised whole blood, obtained at baseline. The receptors here all came from an adult who was a healthcare worker with PCR-confirmed SARS-CoV-2 infection or an uninfected control (not recorded which).

In this sample, this clonotype turned up many times. The chain joins TRBV28 to TRBJ2-7, with 9 bases that match TRBD1. Unmatched junction bases numbered 6, after V lost 3 bases and J lost 3 bases. Germline CDR1 reads MDHEN; CDR2 reads SYDVKM. This CDR3 has 15 amino acids. The CDR3 spells CASSFRDRVFYEQYF. The CDR3 coding sequence is TGTGCCAGCAGTTTCCGGGACAGGGTGTTCTACGAGCAGTACTTC. The complete variable domain, with remaining parts taken from reference TRBV28 and TRBJ2-7, reads DVKVTQSSRYLVKRTGEKVFLECVQDMDHENMFWYRQDPGLGLRLIYFSYDVKMKEKGDIPEGYSVSREKKERFSLILESASTNQTSMYLCASSFRDRVFYEQYFGPGTRLTVT.

The chain carries TRBV20-1 and TRBJ2-5, with 7 bases matching TRBD1. Germline CDR1 DFQATT, CDR2 SNEGSKA (reference sequence). V lost 0 bases and J lost 4; bases outside the gene matches: 5. The CDR3 is 14 amino acids. CDR3 residues: CSARDQQGIETQYF. CDR3 DNA sequence: TGCAGTGCTAGAGATCAACAGGGGATAGAGACCCAGTACTTC.

The chain combines TRBV4-1 with TRBJ1-4; perhaps TRBD1 as D (5 bases). CDR3 length: 15 amino acids. From germline, CDR1 is MGHRA and CDR2 YSYEKL. V was pared by 0 bases and J by 8 bases, with 13 bases between. For the CDR3, the DNA is TGCGCCAGCAGCCAAGAGGGGCGGACCAGAGAAAAACTGTTTTTT. Protein product: CASSQEGRTREKLFF.

This clonotype has more than one count but fewer than ten. The rearrangement joins TRBV20-1 to TRBJ2-7, with D unclear. V lost 3 bases to trimming and J lost 4 bases, with 28 bases between them. The CDR3 totals 18 residues. Germline values: CDR1 DFQATT, CDR2 SNEGSKA (reference sequence). CDR3 sequence: CSARTAVEGIPRKYEQYF. CDR3 DNA: TGCAGTGCTAGGACGGCAGTGGAAGGAATTCCGAGAAAATACGAGCAGTACTTC.

This clonotype was picked up a small number of times. This chain joins TRBV20-1 and TRBJ2-2; 9 nucleotides match TRBD2. The V gene's germline CDR1 is DFQATT and CDR2 SNEGSKA (reference sequence). V gave up 0 bases and J gave up 4 bases; unmatched junction bases: 6. The CDR3 length is 16 residues. In DNA, the CDR3 is TGCAGTGCTAGAGATCTAAGGCGGGGGGGCACCGGGGAGCTGTTTTTT. The encoded protein is CSARDLRRGGTGELFF.

The V gene is TRBV4-1, the J gene TRBJ2-2; no clear D gene. The length of the CDR3 is 15 residues. With 1 base removed from V and 3 bases from J, the gap between germline ends came to 9 bases. Germline CDR1 is MGHRA and CDR2 is YSYEKL. This CDR3 is CASSQGALDTGELFF. The DNA of the CDR3 is TGCGCCAGCAGCCAAGGAGCCCTCGACACCGGGGAGCTGTTTTTT.

The V call is TRBV28, the J call TRBJ2-3; perhaps TRBD2 as D (6 bases). The CDR3 is 12 residues long. Germline V gene sequence: CDR1 MDHEN, CDR2 SYDVKM. V lost 3 bases, J lost 15 bases, and 16 bases lay in between. CDR3 protein: CASSLGGRPGYF. As DNA, the CDR3 is TGTGCCAGCAGTTTGGGGGGACGTCCGGGTTATTTT.

This clonotype was counted only a few times. The V and J genes are TRBV21-1 and TRBJ2-1; the table's D gene call, TRBD1, was not cross checked with the DNA. TRBV21-1 is marked as a pseudogene. The length of the CDR3 is 18 residues. The CDR3 nucleotides are TGTGCCAGCAGCAGTACTAGTCAGGGGGCGCGTTCCTACAATGAGCAGTTCTTC. Protein sequence: CASSSTSQGARSYNEQFF.

This clonotype has ten or more counts. V usage is TRBV16 and J usage is TRBJ1-2; D not resolved. The CDR3 spans 14 residues. CDR1 is KGHSY, CDR2 FQNENV, per germline. The V and J ends lost 8 bases and 0 bases respectively, with 13 bases between them. The CDR3 region is CASALGAANYGYTF. DNA of the CDR3: TGTGCCAGCGCGCTTGGTGCAGCTAACTATGGCTACACCTTC.

The chain employs TRBV7-2 and TRBJ1-1; D may be TRBD1 (5 bases). V lost 5 bases, J lost 2 bases, and 12 bases lay in between. This CDR3 is 14 amino acids long. Germline CDR1 SGHTA, CDR2 FQGNSA. The CDR3 DNA is TGTGCCAGCAGCCTGGGGCAGTTTAACACTGAAGCTTTCTTT. Amino acid sequence: CASSLGQFNTEAFF.

The chain links TRBV18 to TRBJ1-1; D not certain. CDR1 is KGHSH, CDR2 LQKENI, per germline. V was pared by 4 bases and J by 4 bases, with 13 bases between. The CDR3 covers 14 residues. The DNA of the CDR3 is TGTGCCAGCTCACTCGAAAATAAAGTCACTGAAGCTTTCTTT. Protein product: CASSLENKVTEAFF. The full variable domain, in which reference TRBV18 and TRBJ1-1 provide the parts outside the CDR3, is NAGVMQNPRHLVRRRGQEARLRCSPMKGHSHVYWYRQLPEEGLKFMVYLQKENIIDESGMPKERFSAEFPKEGPSILRIQQVVRGDSAAYFCASSLENKVTEAFFGQGTRLTVV.

This chain connects TRBV5-1 to TRBJ1-1; D gene ambiguous. CDR1 and CDR2 (germline): SGHRS, YFSETQ. V shed 0 bases and J shed 6 bases, with 15 bases lying between them. The CDR3 totals 15 residues. In DNA, the CDR3 is TGCGCCAGCAGCTTGGATGGAGGCCCAGATGCTGAAGCTTTCTTT. Protein sequence: CASSLDGGPDAEAFF.

This clonotype was seen ten or more times. The V and J genes are TRBV18 and TRBJ1-1, with no clear D. V gave up 2 bases and J gave up 8 bases, with 12 bases separating them. The CDR3 spans 13 residues. Per germline, CDR1 KGHSH and CDR2 LQKENI. In DNA form, the CDR3 reads TGTGCCAGCTCACCATCCGGAGGTCCGGAAGCTTTCTTT. This translates into CASSPSGGPEAFF.

This clonotype was recorded at least ten times. The V call is TRBV4-1, the J call TRBJ1-6, with a possible D match to TRBD1 (6 bases). Germline CDR1 MGHRA, CDR2 YSYEKL. This CDR3 contains 16 residues. V was clipped by 3 bases and J by 7 bases, with 16 bases between them. In DNA, the CDR3 is TGCGCCAGCAGCCAGAACCGACAGGTCATCAATTCACCCCTCCACTTT. Amino acid sequence: CASSQNRQVINSPLHF.